The 10 T cell receptor beta chains given below trace back to one sample, sequenced in a study of beta chain features in type 1 diabetes. Investigators reverse transcribed all isolated RNA, so they sequenced expressed TCRB transcripts. Libraries were prepared by immunoSEQ multiplex PCR; TCRdb keeps only in-frame clonotypes and omits some of them. Altogether some 500,000 clones are present, about an eighth being singletons, with the ten largest covering approximately 0.05%. The sequencing input was naive CD4+ T cells from blood. These receptor sequences come from a woman in her late teens or twenties in good health.

The genes are TRBV7-2 and TRBJ2-5, with a possible D match to TRBD2 (5 bases). This CDR3 region has 17 residues. V gave up 0 bases and J gave up 2 bases, with 16 bases separating them. CDR1 SGHTA and CDR2 FQGNSA come from the germline V gene. CDR3 DNA sequence: TGTGCCAGCAGCTTAGCCGGTTACGCGGGCGGGCAAGAGACCCAGTACTTC. Protein: CASSLAGYAGGQETQYF.

This clone was seen a handful of times. The gene calls are TRBV14 and TRBJ1-1; possible D gene TRBD1, 5 bases. There are 12 residues in the CDR3. Germline lookup yields CDR1 SGHDN and CDR2 FVKESK. V lost 5 bases and J 11 bases, leaving 15 bases between the germline ends. The CDR3 sequence is CASSDDSGYAFF. CDR3 nucleotide sequence: TGTGCCAGCAGCGACGACTCAGGGTACGCTTTCTTT.

This clone occurred a few times. V is TRBV4-1 and J is TRBJ2-2; no clear D. With 0 bases removed from V and 0 bases from J, the gap between germline ends came to 11 bases. CDR1 is MGHRA and CDR2 is YSYEKL in the germline V gene. The CDR3 has 17 residues. The CDR3 DNA reads as TGCGCCAGCAGCCAAGATAACCGGGCATCGAACACCGGGGAGCTGTTTTTT. It specifies CASSQDNRASNTGELFF.

This clone was seen a few times. The rearrangement links TRBV30 to TRBJ2-7; 7 bases map to TRBD1. V lost 5 bases and J lost 3; bases outside the gene matches: 7. CDR3 length: 13 residues. The germline CDR1 and CDR2 sequences are GTSNPN and SVGIG (reference sequence). Written as DNA, the CDR3 is TGTGCCTGGGGGGGACAGTTTCGCTACGAGCAGTACTTC. It specifies CAWGGQFRYEQYF.

The chain uses TRBV9 and TRBJ2-7; D is perhaps TRBD1 (6 bases). The CDR3 has 15 amino acids. V dropped 0 bases and J dropped 2 bases, with 12 bases sitting between them. The germline V gene has CDR1 SGDLS and CDR2 YYNGEE. The CDR3 region is CASSVGRGAAYEQYF. CDR3 coding DNA: TGTGCCAGCAGCGTAGGCAGGGGAGCTGCCTACGAGCAGTACTTC.

This clone was counted between two and nine times. This sequence joins TRBV30 and TRBJ2-1; 7 nucleotides line up with TRBD1. The ends lost 5 bases at V and 6 bases at J; junction bases unmatched: 7. Per the germline V gene, CDR1 is GTSNPN and CDR2 is SVGIG (reference sequence). This CDR3 has 13 amino acids. The chain's CDR3 is CAWEGTATNEQFF. The CDR3 DNA is TGTGCCTGGGAAGGGACAGCCACCAATGAGCAGTTCTTC.

This clone came up a few times. V and J are TRBV23-1 and TRBJ1-2; D call uncertain. TRBV23-1 is marked as an open reading frame, function uncertain. The CDR3 extends over 14 amino acids. Trimming cost V 7 bases and J 0 bases, with 12 bases left between them. CDR3: CASTTPGTNYGYTF. DNA for the CDR3: TGCGCCAGCACCACCCCAGGAACTAACTATGGCTACACCTTC.

This clone was detected once. The genes are TRBV11-2 and TRBJ2-5; possible D gene TRBD1, 6 bases. With 2 bases removed from V and 5 bases from J, the gap between germline ends came to 12 bases. The germline gives CDR1 SGHAT, CDR2 FQNNGV. This CDR3 is 14 amino acids long. The CDR3 loop is CASSLNTRGETQYF. CDR3 DNA sequence: TGTGCCAGCAGCTTAAACACGAGGGGGGAGACCCAGTACTTC.

The V and J genes are TRBV7-2 and TRBJ2-7; perhaps TRBD2 as D (5 bases). Between the trimmed V and J ends, which lost 2 bases and 5 bases, there was a span of 16 bases. Germline V CDR1 and CDR2: SGHTA, FQGNSA. The CDR3 sequence is 15 residues long. The CDR3 DNA is TGTGCCAGCAGCTTACTTGGTCTAGCTCGCCACGAGCAGTACTTC. Its protein is CASSLLGLARHEQYF.

This clone has more than one count but fewer than ten. The chain recombines TRBV18 with TRBJ2-3; possibly TRBD2 for D (6 bases). Trimming stripped 0 bases from V and 2 bases from J, with 12 bases between. The CDR3 is 16 residues long. Germline CDR1 KGHSH, CDR2 LQKENI. The CDR3 reads CASSPPGTGNTDTQYF. The CDR3, as DNA: TGTGCCAGCTCACCACCCGGGACTGGAAACACAGATACGCAGTATTTT.